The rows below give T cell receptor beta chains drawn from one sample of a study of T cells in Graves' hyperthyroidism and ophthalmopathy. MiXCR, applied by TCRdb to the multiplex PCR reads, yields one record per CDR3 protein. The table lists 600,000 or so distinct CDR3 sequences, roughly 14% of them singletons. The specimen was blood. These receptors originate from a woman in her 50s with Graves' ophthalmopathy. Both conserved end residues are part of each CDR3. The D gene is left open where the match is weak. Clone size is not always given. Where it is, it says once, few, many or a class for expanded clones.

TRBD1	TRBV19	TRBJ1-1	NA	TGTGCCAGTATACGACAGGGCAGGACTGAAGCTTTCTTT	CASIRQGRTEAFF
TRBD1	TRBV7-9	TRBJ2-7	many	TGTGCCAGCAGCTTAACGGGACAGTCCTACGAGCAGTACTTC	CASSLTGQSYEQYF
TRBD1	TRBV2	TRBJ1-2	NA	TGTGCCAGCAACCTACTTGGACAGGGGGCTTCCGGCTACACCTTC	CASNLLGQGASGYTF
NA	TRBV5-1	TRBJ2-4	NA	TGCGCCAGCAGCTTAGACGGCCAGGCAGACTCCGGCATTCAGTACTTC	CASSLDGQADSGIQYF
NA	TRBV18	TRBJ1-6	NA	TGTGCCAGCTCACCAGGGCCAGGTCCCTATAATTCACCCCTCCACTTT	CASSPGPGPYNSPLHF
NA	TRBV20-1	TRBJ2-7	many	TGCAGTGCTAGAGATCGGCGGGCCTTCTCCTACGAGCAGTACTTC	CSARDRRAFSYEQYF
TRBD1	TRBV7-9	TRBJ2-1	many	TGTGCCAGCAGCTTAACGACAGGGGTTGTCCACAATGAGCAGTTCTTC	CASSLTTGVVHNEQFF
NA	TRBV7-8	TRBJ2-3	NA	TGTGCCAGCAGACATACCCCGGGCATTTTAACTAGCACAGATACGCAGTATTTT	CASRHTPGILTSTDTQYF
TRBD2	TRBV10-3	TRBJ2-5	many	TGTGCCATGGGCACTAGCGGGAAGACCCAGTACTTC	CAMGTSGKTQYF
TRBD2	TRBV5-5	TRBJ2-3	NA	TGTGCCAGCAGCTCACGAGGGACTAGCGGGAACACAGATACGCAGTATTTT	CASSSRGTSGNTDTQYF
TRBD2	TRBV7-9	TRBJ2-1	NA	TGTGCCAGCAGCTCAACGTCAGGCGGGAGCGACAATGAGCAGTTCTTC	CASSSTSGGSDNEQFF
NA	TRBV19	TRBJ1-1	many	TGTGCCAGTAGTATAGTTGGGAGTACTGAAGCTTTCTTT	CASSIVGSTEAFF
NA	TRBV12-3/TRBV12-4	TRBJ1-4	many	TGTGCCAGCAGATCCGGGACAAGCAATGAAAAACTGTTTTTT	CASRSGTSNEKLFF
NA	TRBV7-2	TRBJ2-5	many	TGTGCCAGCAGCTACCTGAACGCGGTAGTTCCAGAGACCCAGTACTTC	CASSYLNAVVPETQYF
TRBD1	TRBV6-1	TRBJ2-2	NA	TGTGCCAGCAGTGAAGGGACAGGGAATCCCGGGGAGCTGTTTTTT	CASSEGTGNPGELFF
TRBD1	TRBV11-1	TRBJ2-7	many	TGTGCCAGCAGTCGGGGACAGGGGTATTCCTACGAGCAGTACTTC	CASSRGQGYSYEQYF
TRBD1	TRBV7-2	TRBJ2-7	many	TGTGCCAGCACCTATTCCGGACAGGGGGCTTACGAGCAGTACTTC	CASTYSGQGAYEQYF
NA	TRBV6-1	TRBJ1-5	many	TGTGCCAGCAGCCGCTCTACAGGGATTGGGCAGCCCCAGCATTTT	CASSRSTGIGQPQHF
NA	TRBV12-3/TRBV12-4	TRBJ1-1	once	TGTGCCAGCAGCATCACAGGCAGCACTGAAGCTTTCTTT	CASSITGSTEAFF
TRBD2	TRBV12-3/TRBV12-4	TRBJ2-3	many	TGTGCCAGCAGCCTCCTGGGACAGCTACTAGCGGGAGTGAGGACAGATACGCAGTATTTT	CASSLLGQLLAGVRTDTQYF
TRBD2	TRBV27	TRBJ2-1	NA	TGTGCCAGCAGTTCGACTAGCGGGAATTACAATGAGCAGTTCTTC	CASSSTSGNYNEQFF
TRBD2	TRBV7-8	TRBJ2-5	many	TGTGCCAGCAGCTCTACAGGGGCTAGCGGGAGGGAAGAGACCCAGTACTTC	CASSSTGASGREETQYF
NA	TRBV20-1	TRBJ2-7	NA	TGCAGTGCTAGAGATTTCGCACAGGGCTCCTACGAGCAGTACTTC	CSARDFAQGSYEQYF
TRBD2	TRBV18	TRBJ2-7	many	TGTGCCAGCTCACCACCGGGACTAGCCTCCCACGAGCAGTACTTC	CASSPPGLASHEQYF
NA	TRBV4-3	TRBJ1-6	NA	TGCGCCAGCAGCCAAAGGGAGAGCTCCTATAATTCACCCCTCCACTTT	CASSQRESSYNSPLHF
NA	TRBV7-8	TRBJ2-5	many	TGTGCCAGCAGCTTAGCAAAAGAGACCCAGTACTTC	CASSLAKETQYF
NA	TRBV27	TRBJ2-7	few	TGTGCCAGCAGTTCTCTCTCAACCTACGAGCAGTACTTC	CASSSLSTYEQYF
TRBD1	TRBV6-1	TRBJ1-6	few	TGTGCCAGCAGGACCCGAAACACAGGGGGCGAGAGTTCACCCCTCCACTTT	CASRTRNTGGESSPLHF
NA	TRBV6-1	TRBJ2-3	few	TGTGCCAGCAGTTACGCGGAGAGCACAGATACGCAGTATTTT	CASSYAESTDTQYF
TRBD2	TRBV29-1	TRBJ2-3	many	TGCAGCGTTGAAGGTTCTAGCGGGAGGGCCATAGATACGCAGTATTTT	CSVEGSSGRAIDTQYF
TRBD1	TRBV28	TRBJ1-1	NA	TGTGCCAGCAGTTTATTACCCCTGACAGGGGTGGTGGCTGAAGCTTTCTTT	CASSLLPLTGVVAEAFF
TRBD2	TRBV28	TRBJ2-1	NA	TGTGCCAGCAGTTCCCCTCTAGCGGGGCCTCGAGGGAATGAGCAGTTCTTC	CASSSPLAGPRGNEQFF
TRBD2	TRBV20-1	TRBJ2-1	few	TGCAGTGCTAGGGGGAAGGGCGGGGGTGTTGAGCAGTTCTTC	CSARGKGGGVEQFF
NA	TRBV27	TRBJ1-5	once	TGTGCCAGCGGACATCGGGGAAGCAATCAGCCCCAGCATTTT	CASGHRGSNQPQHF
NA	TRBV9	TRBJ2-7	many	TGTGCCAGCAGCTCTGGGCTCAGGGGAGACTACGAGCAGTACTTC	CASSSGLRGDYEQYF
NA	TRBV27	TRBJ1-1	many	TGTGCCAGCAGTTTATATGGGGGAACTGAAGCTTTCTTT	CASSLYGGTEAFF
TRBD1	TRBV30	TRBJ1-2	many	TGTGCCTACAGACAGGGGGCATTTGGCTACACCTTC	CAYRQGAFGYTF
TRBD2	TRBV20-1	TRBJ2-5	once	TGCAGTGCTAGCCAGGGAAAGCGGGAGGGCCCTGGGGAGACCCAGTACTTC	CSASQGKREGPGETQYF
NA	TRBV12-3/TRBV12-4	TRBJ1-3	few	TGTGCCAGCACATCGGACCGCCTACACTCTGGAAACACCATATATTTT	CASTSDRLHSGNTIYF
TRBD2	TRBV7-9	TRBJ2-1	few	TGTGCCAGCAGCCCGGGGACTAGCGGGAGGGCAACCAATGAGCAGTTCTTC	CASSPGTSGRATNEQFF
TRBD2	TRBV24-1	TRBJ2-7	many	TGTGCCACCAGCCTCGGGACTAACTACGAGCAGTACTTC	CATSLGTNYEQYF
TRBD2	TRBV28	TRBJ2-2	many	TGTGCCAGCAGGACTAGCGGGAGTACCGGGGAGCTGTTTTTT	CASRTSGSTGELFF
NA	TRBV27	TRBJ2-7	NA	TGTGCCAGCAGCCAGGGCTTCGGCTACGAGCAGTACTTC	CASSQGFGYEQYF
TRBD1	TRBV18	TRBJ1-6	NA	TGTGCCAGCTCAAAACGACAGGGGGATAATTCACCCCTCCACTTT	CASSKRQGDNSPLHF
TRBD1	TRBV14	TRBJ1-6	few	TGTGCCAGCAGCCAAGATAAGAGACAGGGGTTGTTACCCCTCCACTTT	CASSQDKRQGLLPLHF
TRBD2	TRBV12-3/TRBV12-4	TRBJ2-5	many	TGTGCCAGCAGTTTAGCTGCGACTAGCGGGAGTTTGGGAGAGACCCAGTACTTC	CASSLAATSGSLGETQYF
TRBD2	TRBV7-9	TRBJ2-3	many	TGTGCCAGCACCCCGGGCAGCGGGAGATGGAAAGATACGCAGTATTTT	CASTPGSGRWKDTQYF
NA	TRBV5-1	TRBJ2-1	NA	TGCGCCAGCAGCTTGGAACTGATCTCCTACAATGAGCAGTTCTTC	CASSLELISYNEQFF
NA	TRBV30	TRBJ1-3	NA	TGTGCCTGGAGTCTGTTAAACGGCAAATCCGGAAACACCATATATTTT	CAWSLLNGKSGNTIYF
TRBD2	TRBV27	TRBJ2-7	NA	TGTGCCAGCAGTCACTTTTTGCGCGGGAGGGACGAGCAGTACTTC	CASSHFLRGRDEQYF
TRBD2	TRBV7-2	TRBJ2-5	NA	TGTGTCAGCAGCGTAGGACTAGAGGAGACCCAGTACTTC	CVSSVGLEETQYF
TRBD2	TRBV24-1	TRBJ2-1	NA	TGTGCCACCAGTGACAATAAAGCGGGAGTGTCGTACAATGAGCAGTTCTTC	CATSDNKAGVSYNEQFF
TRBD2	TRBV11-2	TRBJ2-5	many	TGTGCCAGCAGCTTAGCGGGAGGGCCCTCGGAGACCCAGTACTTC	CASSLAGGPSETQYF
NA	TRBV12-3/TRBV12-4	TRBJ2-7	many	TGTGCCAGCAGTCTTCCGGGACAAGGTCCCGAGCAGTACTTC	CASSLPGQGPEQYF
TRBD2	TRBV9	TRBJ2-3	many	TGTGCCAGCAGCGACCGACTAGCGGGGTTCACAGATACGCAGTATTTT	CASSDRLAGFTDTQYF
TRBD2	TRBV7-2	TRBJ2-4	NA	TGTGCCAGCAGCCCCCGAGGGGCGGGAGTGGAAAACATTCAGTACTTC	CASSPRGAGVENIQYF
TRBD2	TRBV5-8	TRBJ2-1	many	TGTGCCAGCAGCTTGGAGCCTAGCGGGAACAATGAGCAGTTCTTC	CASSLEPSGNNEQFF
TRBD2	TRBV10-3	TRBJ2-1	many	TGTGCCATCAGCCCGACTAGCCCAGAAGGTGCCCATGAGCAGTTCTTC	CAISPTSPEGAHEQFF
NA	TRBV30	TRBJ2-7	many	TGTGCCTGGAGAGCGGCGTACGAGCAGTACTTC	CAWRAAYEQYF